Listed below are T cell receptor beta chains from one sample, sequenced in a study of patients and donors after allogeneic stem cell transplantation. TCRdb recomputed calls from the RT-PCR reads with MiXCR, one row per CDR3 protein. The sample shows 190,000 or so distinct CDR3 sequences, 35% to 45% of them seen only once. The sample taken for sequencing was blood, either unsorted or a sorted T cell fraction (not recorded which). All receptors derive from a human donor who was either an allogeneic HSCT recipient or a stem cell or donor lymphocyte infusion donor (not recorded which). It is not recorded whose cells these are; they may come from a transplant donor. Each CDR3 is given with its conserved first and last residue. A D gene is named only where the DNA matches it firmly. Only part of the rows carry a size: once, few, many, or a class if the clone is expanded.

clone_size	v_call	j_call	d_call	cdr3_aa	cdr3_nt
few	TRBV2	TRBJ2-1	TRBD1	CASSAQTGGFGNEQFF	TGTGCCAGCAGCGCTCAGACAGGGGGCTTTGGGAATGAGCAGTTCTTC
NA	TRBV7-3	TRBJ2-3	TRBD2	CASSLRSLSGGYTDTQYF	TGTGCCAGCAGCTTAAGATCTCTTAGCGGGGGGTACACAGATACGCAGTATTTT
NA	TRBV6-2/TRBV6-3	TRBJ2-2	NA	CASSYRVAGGELFF	TGTGCCAGCAGTTACAGGGTTGCGGGCGGGGAGCTGTTTTTT
many	TRBV20-1	TRBJ1-5	NA	CSARDQEGQPQHF	TGCAGTGCTAGAGATCAGGAGGGGCAGCCCCAGCATTTT
NA	TRBV15	TRBJ2-2	NA	CATSRVRPNTGELFF	TGTGCCACCAGCAGAGTACGCCCGAACACCGGGGAGCTGTTTTTT
NA	TRBV20-1	TRBJ1-6	TRBD1	CSVAGQGRSPLHF	TGCAGTGTAGCGGGACAGGGCCGCTCACCCCTCCACTTT
NA	TRBV10-3	TRBJ1-5	NA	CAISLDPVGQPQHF	TGTGCCATCAGCCTCGACCCCGTGGGCCAGCCCCAGCATTTT
few	TRBV20-1	TRBJ1-2	NA	CSAGDGKNYGYTF	TGCAGTGCTGGGGACGGAAAGAACTATGGCTACACCTTC
few	TRBV5-1	TRBJ1-1	NA	CASSRLPGNTEAFF	TGCGCCAGCAGCCGTTTGCCTGGGAACACTGAAGCTTTCTTT
few	TRBV5-1	TRBJ2-2	NA	CASSFGNRNTGELFF	TGCGCCAGCAGCTTCGGGAACAGGAACACCGGGGAGCTGTTTTTT
few	TRBV12-3/TRBV12-4	TRBJ2-3	NA	CASSFLGVAGARDTQYF	TGTGCCAGCAGTTTCTTGGGGGTTGCCGGCGCCCGAGATACGCAGTATTTT
NA	TRBV12-3/TRBV12-4	TRBJ2-3	NA	CASSLVGRRYGTDTQYF	TGTGCCAGCAGTTTAGTCGGCAGGCGCTATGGCACAGATACGCAGTATTTT
few	TRBV6-2/TRBV6-3	TRBJ2-1	NA	CASSSGQTNEQFF	TGTGCCAGCAGTTCCGGACAGACCAATGAGCAGTTCTTC
few	TRBV2	TRBJ1-2	TRBD1	CASSTDRGPRYGYTF	TGTGCCAGCAGTACGGACAGGGGGCCCCGCTATGGCTACACCTTC
few	TRBV15	TRBJ1-2	NA	CATSRAHSWTHYGYTF	TGTGCCACCAGCAGAGCCCATAGTTGGACCCACTATGGCTACACCTTC
NA	TRBV27	TRBJ2-6	NA	CASSYGPAVSGANVLTF	TGTGCCAGCAGTTATGGGCCAGCTGTCTCTGGGGCCAACGTCCTGACTTTC
few	TRBV7-2	TRBJ1-1	NA	CASSSRGNTEAFF	TGTGCCAGCAGCTCAAGGGGGAACACTGAAGCTTTCTTT
few	TRBV4-3	TRBJ1-2	NA	CASSQDLTELRGYTF	TGCGCCAGCAGCCAAGATCTTACAGAGCTCCGTGGCTACACCTTC
NA	TRBV30	TRBJ1-1	NA	CAWSVTKSTEAFF	TGTGCCTGGAGTGTAACAAAGTCCACTGAAGCTTTCTTT
NA	TRBV6-6	TRBJ1-5	TRBD1	CATNRDRGNQPQHF	TGTGCCACAAACCGGGACAGGGGTAATCAGCCCCAGCATTTT
NA	TRBV7-2	TRBJ2-7	TRBD2	CASNTLGRGNYEQYF	TGTGCCAGCAACACCCTGGGGAGGGGCAACTACGAGCAGTACTTC
NA	TRBV7-2	TRBJ1-1	NA	CASSLGLPLNTEAFF	TGTGCCAGCAGCTTAGGGCTTCCGCTGAACACTGAAGCTTTCTTT
few	TRBV5-1	TRBJ1-5	NA	CASSLMAGPYQPQHF	TGCGCCAGCAGCTTGATGGCAGGGCCATATCAGCCCCAGCATTTT
NA	TRBV11-2	TRBJ1-2	NA	CASSLDRGQGYPYGYTF	TGTGCCAGCAGCTTAGATAGGGGTCAGGGATACCCTTATGGCTACACCTTC
NA	TRBV10-3	TRBJ1-2	NA	CATHRGGHGYTF	TGTGCCACCCACCGGGGAGGTCACGGCTACACCTTC
few	TRBV20-1	TRBJ1-2	NA	CRSRDDYGYTF	TGCAGGAGTAGGGACGACTATGGCTACACCTTC
NA	TRBV5-1	TRBJ2-7	TRBD2	CASSLAGGSVYEQYF	TGCGCCAGCAGCTTGGCCGGGGGGAGTGTCTACGAGCAGTACTTC
NA	TRBV4-2	TRBJ1-4	NA	CASSQDLRIREKLFF	TGTGCCAGCAGCCAAGATCTCCGAATTCGGGAAAAACTGTTTTTT
few	TRBV20-1	TRBJ1-4	NA	CSAKEDREKLFF	TGCAGTGCAAAGGAAGACAGAGAAAAACTGTTTTTT
few	TRBV27	TRBJ2-7	NA	CASSPGSVYEQYF	TGTGCCAGCAGTCCCGGTTCCGTCTACGAGCAGTACTTC
NA	TRBV7-9	TRBJ2-7	TRBD1	CASSSQGDLSYEQYF	TGTGCCAGCAGCTCACAGGGGGACCTCTCCTACGAGCAGTACTTC
NA	TRBV21-1	TRBJ1-2	NA	CASSLGQGHFYGYTF	TGTGCCAGCAGCTTGGGACAGGGTCACTTCTATGGCTACACCTTC
NA	TRBV7-9	TRBJ2-2	NA	CASLRGGPNTGELFF	TGTGCCAGCCTCCGTGGGGGCCCGAACACCGGGGAGCTGTTTTTT
few	TRBV10-3	TRBJ1-2	NA	CAISEGLGLYGYTF	TGTGCCATCAGTGAGGGGCTGGGCCTCTATGGCTACACCTTC
NA	TRBV10-3	TRBJ2-3	NA	CAISVVSTDTQYF	TGTGCCATCAGTGTGGTTAGCACAGATACGCAGTATTTT
few	TRBV25-1	TRBJ1-1	NA	CASRGPRTEAFF	TGTGCCAGCAGGGGCCCCAGGACTGAAGCTTTCTTT
NA	TRBV5-5	TRBJ1-1	NA	CASSLMRGGRTEAFF	TGTGCCAGCAGCTTGATGAGGGGCGGGCGGACTGAAGCTTTCTTT
NA	TRBV7-2	TRBJ2-4	TRBD1	CASSLRDRVAKNIQYF	TGTGCCAGCAGCTTAAGGGACAGGGTAGCCAAAAACATTCAGTACTTC
NA	TRBV11-2	TRBJ1-2	NA	CASSLAPGPRYGYTF	TGTGCCAGCAGCTTAGCCCCGGGACCTCGCTATGGCTACACCTTC
NA	TRBV28	TRBJ2-3	TRBD1	CASSWDSYTDTQYF	TGTGCCAGCAGTTGGGACAGTTACACAGATACGCAGTATTTT
few	TRBV2	TRBJ2-2	NA	CASSVNTGELFF	TGTGCCAGCAGTGTTAACACCGGGGAGCTGTTTTTT
NA	TRBV7-6	TRBJ2-2	NA	CASSNERGGELFF	TGTGCCAGCAGCAATGAGAGGGGCGGGGAGCTGTTTTTT
NA	TRBV4-1	TRBJ2-7	NA	CASSQEWAGHYEQYF	TGCGCCAGCAGCCAAGAATGGGCAGGGCACTACGAGCAGTACTTC
few	TRBV11-2	TRBJ1-1	NA	CASSFNAGWGGTEAFF	TGTGCCAGCAGCTTCAATGCAGGTTGGGGAGGCACTGAAGCTTTCTTT
few	TRBV5-1	TRBJ2-5	NA	CASSLLGISGETQYF	TGCGCCAGCAGCTTGTTGGGGATCTCAGGAGAGACCCAGTACTTC
NA	TRBV10-2	TRBJ2-1	NA	CASMWERGNEQFF	TGCGCCAGCATGTGGGAACGGGGCAATGAGCAGTTCTTC
NA	TRBV5-1	TRBJ2-2	NA	CASSLDGSNTGELFF	TGCGCCAGCAGCCTGGACGGCTCGAACACCGGGGAGCTGTTTTTT
NA	TRBV7-9	TRBJ1-2	NA	CASSSVPTSSSGYTF	TGTGCCAGCAGCTCGGTCCCGACTAGTTCCAGTGGCTACACCTTC
NA	TRBV7-2	TRBJ1-1	TRBD1	CARSLQGLF	TGTGCCAGAAGCTTACAGGGGTTATTT
few	TRBV6-6	TRBJ2-2	TRBD1	CASSDRVARVTTGELFF	TGTGCCAGCAGCGACAGGGTGGCCAGGGTGACCACCGGGGAGCTGTTTTTT